This T cell receptor (beta chain) emerged from a study of cytomegalovirus exposure and HLA in healthy donors. Study-level points and caveats: With DRB1 most and HLA-C fewest, TCR association rates differed between HLA loci in a later analysis. V- and J-gene trimming of TCR beta was linked (in a later analysis) to a missense DCLRE1C variant. Listed as cytomegalovirus-associated were 150 to 200 TCR beta chains.

To note about this clone: The antigen is not known.

The PCR contained 60 Vbeta and 13 Jbeta primers. Clones were sequenced by immunoSEQ multiplex PCR, and TCRdb holds only the in-frame ones, with some missing. The data show roughly 180,000 clones, 77% seen once. The CDR3 has 15 residues. V was pared by 4 bases and J by 4 bases, with 6 bases of the junction left unmatched. Germline loops: CDR1 MNHEY, CDR2 SVGAGI. This sequence originates from a woman aged 25 to 39 in good health and CMV-seropositive. The chain has TRBV6-5 and TRBJ2-7; TRBD1 matches at 11 bases. Sequencing input: PBMCs. In DNA form, the CDR3 reads TGTGCCAGCAGTTGGGCCGGGACAGGGGGATACGAGCAGTACTTC. Amino acid sequence: CASSWAGTGGYEQYF.